A selection of T cell receptor beta chains follows, all from one sample in a study of blood T cell repertoires in COVID-19. Measured with immunoSEQ multiplex PCR; TCRdb has only the in-frame clones, and not every one. The data show about 68,000 clones, with approximately 85% seen just once and roughly 24% held by the top ten. Sequencing was done on a sample of peripheral blood. The receptors here all came from a man in his fifties or sixties with acute or convalescent COVID-19. Each CDR3 is given with its conserved first and last residue. Fields, in order: J gene, D gene, V gene, clone size, CDR3 protein, CDR3 DNA. D genes are given only for firm matches. Clone size is stated in some rows and not others, as once, few, many or a class when expanded.

J: TRBJ2-1; D: TRBD1; V: TRBV15; size: once; CDR3: CATSRVRQGPLNEQFF; DNA: TGTGCCACCAGCAGAGTTCGACAGGGGCCTTTAAATGAGCAGTTCTTC
J: TRBJ2-7; D: -; V: TRBV3-1/TRBV3-2; size: -; CDR3: CASSQRGYEQYF; DNA: TGTGCCAGCAGCCAACGGGGTTACGAGCAGTACTTC
J: TRBJ2-5; D: TRBD2; V: TRBV15; size: -; CDR3: CATSSGASGGHQETQYF; DNA: TGTGCCACCAGCAGTGGGGCTAGCGGGGGTCACCAAGAGACCCAGTACTTC
J: TRBJ2-3; D: TRBD2; V: TRBV5-6; size: -; CDR3: CASSLGLAGGPSDTQYF; DNA: TGTGCCAGCAGCTTGGGACTAGCGGGGGGACCATCAGATACGCAGTATTTT
J: TRBJ1-6; D: TRBD1; V: TRBV3-1/TRBV3-2; size: -; CDR3: CASSPGTGTSPLHF; DNA: TGTGCCAGCAGCCCCGGGACAGGGACTTCACCCCTCCACTTT
J: TRBJ2-3; D: -; V: TRBV2; size: -; CDR3: CASSRREGGGTSTDTQYF; DNA: TGTGCCAGCAGCCGAAGGGAGGGAGGGGGGACTAGCACAGATACGCAGTATTTT
J: TRBJ2-1; D: TRBD2; V: TRBV2; size: -; CDR3: CASSEGRGGAPNYNEQFF; DNA: TGTGCCAGCAGTGAGGGTCGCGGGGGGGCTCCAAACTACAATGAGCAGTTCTTC
J: TRBJ2-5; D: TRBD2; V: TRBV2; size: -; CDR3: CASSSGTSPETQYF; DNA: TGTGCCAGCAGTTCCGGGACTAGCCCCGAGACCCAGTACTTC
J: TRBJ1-6; D: TRBD1; V: TRBV19; size: -; CDR3: CASSPGQGNSPLHF; DNA: TGTGCCAGTTCGCCGGGACAGGGAAATTCACCCCTCCACTTT
J: TRBJ1-6; D: TRBD1; V: TRBV4-1; size: -; CDR3: CASSRGQGERSPLHF; DNA: TGCGCCAGCAGCCGCGGACAGGGCGAGAGATCACCCCTCCACTTT
J: TRBJ2-2; D: TRBD1; V: TRBV6-6; size: few; CDR3: CASRDDRGDTGELFF; DNA: TGTGCCAGCAGAGATGACAGGGGAGACACCGGGGAGCTGTTTTTT
J: TRBJ2-3; D: TRBD1; V: TRBV12-5; size: -; CDR3: CASGLRQGRGTDTQYF; DNA: TGTGCTAGTGGACTAAGACAGGGTAGGGGCACAGATACGCAGTATTTT
J: TRBJ2-1; D: -; V: TRBV30; size: -; CDR3: CAWSRSTGTYEQFF; DNA: TGTGCCTGGAGTAGATCAACAGGGACCTATGAGCAGTTCTTC
J: TRBJ2-3; D: TRBD2; V: TRBV4-2; size: -; CDR3: CASSQVAGGVTDTQYF; DNA: TGTGCCAGCAGCCAAGTAGCGGGGGGGGTCACAGATACGCAGTATTTT
J: TRBJ2-2; D: -; V: TRBV4-2; size: -; CDR3: CASSQDQGGGLGTGELFF; DNA: TGTGCCAGCAGCCAAGATCAAGGAGGGGGCCTGGGTACCGGGGAGCTGTTTTTT
J: TRBJ2-3; D: TRBD1; V: TRBV5-6; size: -; CDR3: CASSLVPTGISTDTQYF; DNA: TGTGCCAGCAGCTTGGTGCCGACAGGGATTAGCACAGATACGCAGTATTTT
J: TRBJ1-6; D: -; V: TRBV6-1; size: -; CDR3: CASSEVSGGNSPLHF; DNA: TGTGCCAGCAGTGAAGTCTCTGGGGGGAATTCACCCCTCCACTTT
J: TRBJ2-1; D: TRBD2; V: TRBV3-1/TRBV3-2; size: -; CDR3: CASSQGWMTSPYNEQFF; DNA: TGTGCCAGCAGCCAAGGGTGGATGACTAGCCCATACAATGAGCAGTTCTTC
J: TRBJ2-5; D: TRBD2; V: TRBV18; size: once; CDR3: CASSYVGGGDQETQYF; DNA: TGTGCCAGCTCATATGTGGGCGGGGGGGACCAAGAGACCCAGTACTTC
J: TRBJ1-3; D: -; V: TRBV25-1; size: few; CDR3: CASSEVGEGNTIYF; DNA: TGTGCCAGCAGTGAAGTCGGGGAAGGAAACACCATATATTTT
J: TRBJ1-2; D: TRBD1; V: TRBV24-1; size: -; CDR3: CATSDPGTDLYGYTF; DNA: TGTGCCACCAGTGACCCCGGGACAGATCTATATGGCTACACCTTC
J: TRBJ2-5; D: TRBD2; V: TRBV7-2; size: -; CDR3: CASSPVAGGLETQYF; DNA: TGTGCCAGCAGCCCAGTAGCGGGGGGGCTAGAGACCCAGTACTTC
J: TRBJ2-7; D: -; V: TRBV11-3; size: -; CDR3: CASSFGRAYEQYF; DNA: TGTGCCAGCAGCTTCGGCAGGGCCTACGAGCAGTACTTC
J: TRBJ1-1; D: TRBD1; V: TRBV14; size: -; CDR3: CASSPWGTGVGEAFF; DNA: TGTGCCAGCAGCCCCTGGGGGACAGGGGTGGGTGAAGCTTTCTTT
J: TRBJ1-1; D: TRBD1; V: TRBV27; size: -; CDR3: CASSPGQMNTEAFF; DNA: TGTGCCAGCTCTCCGGGACAGATGAACACTGAAGCTTTCTTT
J: TRBJ2-1; D: -; V: TRBV12-3/TRBV12-4; size: -; CDR3: CASSTSAGTEQFF; DNA: TGTGCCAGCAGTACCTCAGCGGGGACAGAGCAGTTCTTC
J: TRBJ2-2; D: TRBD1; V: TRBV11-2; size: -; CDR3: CASSLDKGGRNTGELFF; DNA: TGTGCCAGCAGCTTAGATAAAGGGGGCCGGAACACCGGGGAGCTGTTTTTT
J: TRBJ2-3; D: TRBD2; V: TRBV2; size: once; CDR3: CASISGGALADTQYF; DNA: TGTGCCAGCATAAGCGGGGGGGCCCTGGCAGATACGCAGTATTTT
J: TRBJ1-6; D: -; V: TRBV18; size: many; CDR3: CASSPARVGSPLHF; DNA: TGTGCCAGCTCACCAGCCAGGGTGGGGTCACCCCTCCACTTT
J: TRBJ2-5; D: TRBD1; V: TRBV5-1; size: -; CDR3: CASTLGAWGQGGETQYF; DNA: TGCGCCAGCACCTTGGGGGCCTGGGGACAGGGCGGAGAGACCCAGTACTTC
J: TRBJ1-4; D: TRBD1; V: TRBV5-1; size: -; CDR3: CASSGDREAANEKLFF; DNA: TGCGCCAGCAGCGGGGACAGGGAGGCGGCTAATGAAAAACTGTTTTTT
J: TRBJ1-3; D: -; V: TRBV30; size: -; CDR3: CAWSRTATSGNTIYF; DNA: TGTGCCTGGAGTCGCACAGCCACCTCTGGAAACACCATATATTTT
J: TRBJ1-2; D: -; V: TRBV7-8; size: -; CDR3: CASSFSMGDYGYTF; DNA: TGTGCCAGCAGCTTCTCGATGGGAGACTATGGCTACACCTTC
J: TRBJ1-1; D: TRBD1; V: TRBV30; size: -; CDR3: CAWSDRDRGISEAFF; DNA: TGTGCCTGGAGTGACCGCGACAGGGGGATCTCTGAAGCTTTCTTT
J: TRBJ2-3; D: -; V: TRBV27; size: -; CDR3: CASSSAGTNTQYF; DNA: TGTGCCAGCAGTTCCGCCGGGACAAATACGCAGTATTTT
J: TRBJ2-5; D: TRBD1; V: TRBV9; size: -; CDR3: CASSSRTGQETQYF; DNA: TGTGCCAGCAGCTCCAGGACAGGCCAAGAGACCCAGTACTTC
J: TRBJ1-1; D: -; V: TRBV19; size: -; CDR3: CASSIGQRREAFF; DNA: TGTGCCAGTAGTATAGGTCAGCGACGTGAAGCTTTCTTT
J: TRBJ2-7; D: TRBD2; V: TRBV11-2; size: -; CDR3: CASSSRLAASYEQYF; DNA: TGTGCCAGCAGCTCCCGACTAGCGGCGAGCTACGAGCAGTACTTC
J: TRBJ1-2; D: -; V: TRBV3-1/TRBV3-2; size: -; CDR3: CASSQDFQGNGYTF; DNA: TGTGCCAGCAGCCAAGACTTTCAGGGAAATGGCTACACCTTC
J: TRBJ2-2; D: -; V: TRBV5-4; size: -; CDR3: CASSSGSNTGELFF; DNA: TGTGCCAGCAGTTCCGGTAGTAACACCGGGGAGCTGTTTTTT
J: TRBJ1-6; D: -; V: TRBV30; size: few; CDR3: CAWTGLWNSPLHF; DNA: TGTGCCTGGACGGGACTGTGGAATTCACCCCTCCACTTT
J: TRBJ2-3; D: TRBD2; V: TRBV27; size: -; CDR3: CASSYGGITDTQYF; DNA: TGTGCCAGCAGTTACGGGGGGATCACAGATACGCAGTATTTT
J: TRBJ2-1; D: TRBD1; V: TRBV7-3; size: -; CDR3: CASSLTWDSLVNEQFF; DNA: TGTGCCAGCAGCTTAACTTGGGACAGCCTCGTCAATGAGCAGTTCTTC
J: TRBJ1-3; D: -; V: TRBV11-2; size: once; CDR3: CASSSLTADTIYF; DNA: TGTGCCAGCAGCTCATTGACAGCCGACACCATATATTTT